This entry is about one T cell receptor (beta chain). No cognate antigen has been identified for it. No quality values exist for individual bases; no much larger clone is one base distant. The sample is drawn from a study of shared T cell receptors in the human thymus (dated by TCRdb to about 2021). Regarding the complete study: The study examined how the human thymus generates shared, self-reactive T-cell receptor alpha chains.

Looking up the germline V gene yields CDR1 SGHTA and CDR2 FQGNSA. The CDR3 sequence holds 12 residues, the cysteine and phenylalanine included. The DNA shown is the 36-base CDR3, in frame from base 1. V sheds 3 bases and J sheds 6 bases, leaving 5 bases between their ends. Libraries were built with the immunoSEQ multiplex PCR assay. The source is immuneACCESS, and TCRdb retained only in-frame sequences with V and J called. Part of the clones is not carried over; for the studies checked, unresolved V genes explain less than half of this, and the remainder is unexplained. The sample table contains approximately 760,000 clones; only one count was recorded for 70% to 90% of them. 0.008% to 0.011% of the sample is in the top ten clones. The same data also went into a second study, on human thymus T cells. The second study also describes: The donors were immunologically healthy infants in Finland who had open corrective cardiac surgery for congenital heart defects. The thymus tissue came from surgical resects taken out during corrective cardiac surgery. Usage of V and J gene segments appeared to be biased in both the thymic and the peripheral blood repertoires. According to the related research, thymic TCR repertoires were highly overlapping among unrelated individuals. The study characterized TCR alpha and beta repertoires from roughly eight infant thymus samples and a few related peripheral blood samples. Donor ages ranged from roughly 6 to 250 days, and the cohort comprised roughly six male and a couple of female infants. Thymocytes were freed from the tissue by mechanical means and kept at -70 degrees C as pellets of about 9-33 million cells. A QIAsymphony instrument was used to extract genomic DNA from the frozen cell pellets. The immunoSEQ multiplex PCR assay was used to amplify the TCRB and TCRAD loci from a standardized quantity of quality-controlled genomic DNA. The amplicons covered the V(D)J region and were long enough to include the CDR3 and to identify the V and J genes. Amplicon sequencing was performed on an Illumina platform through the commercial immunoSEQ service. Primer bias and sequencing errors were corrected as previously described, and TCRAD and TCRB were defined on the basis of the IMGT database. Analysis of the repertoires was done with immunoSEQ Analyzer 3.0 and VDJTools and included basic statistics, V/J segment usage, diversity estimates, rarefaction and pairwise overlap. Diversity was estimated using the Chao1, ChaoE, Efron-Thisted, Shannon and inverse Simpson indices, and was also estimated on datasets down-sampled to the size of the smallest sample. Repertoire overlap was assessed by strict matching of CDR3 nucleotide sequence, V gene and J gene, and clustering was done by Jaccard-based multidimensional scaling. On average, thymus samples gave 750,000 to 1,000,000 unique TCRB clonotypes, whereas blood samples gave around 80,000.

The sequence was obtained from a girl under three years old with a congenital heart defect. Donor details come from another sample of the same person, matched by shared clones. The sequence joins TRBV7-2 to TRBJ2-2; too little of a D gene remains to name it. Material for sequencing was thymocytes. The DNA sequence is TGTGCCAGCAGCTTCTCTCCCGGGGAGCTGTTTTTT. Translated, it reads CASSFSPGELFF.